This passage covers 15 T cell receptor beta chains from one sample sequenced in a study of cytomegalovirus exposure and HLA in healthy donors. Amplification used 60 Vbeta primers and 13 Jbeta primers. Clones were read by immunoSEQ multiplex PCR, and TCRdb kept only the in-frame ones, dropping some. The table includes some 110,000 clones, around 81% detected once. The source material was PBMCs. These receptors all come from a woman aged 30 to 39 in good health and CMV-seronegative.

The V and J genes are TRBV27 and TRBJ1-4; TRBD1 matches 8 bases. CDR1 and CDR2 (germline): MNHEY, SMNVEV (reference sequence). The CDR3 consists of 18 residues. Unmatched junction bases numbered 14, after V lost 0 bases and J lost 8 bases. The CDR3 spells CASSLSIVGQGSTEKLFF. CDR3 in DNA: TGTGCCAGCAGTTTATCTATTGTAGGACAGGGAAGCACGGAAAAACTGTTTTTT.

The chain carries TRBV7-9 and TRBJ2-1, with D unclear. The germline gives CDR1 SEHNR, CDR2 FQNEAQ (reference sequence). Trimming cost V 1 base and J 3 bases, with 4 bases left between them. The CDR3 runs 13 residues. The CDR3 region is CASSLGSYNEQFF. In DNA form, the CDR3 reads TGTGCCAGCAGCTTAGGGAGCTACAATGAGCAGTTCTTC.

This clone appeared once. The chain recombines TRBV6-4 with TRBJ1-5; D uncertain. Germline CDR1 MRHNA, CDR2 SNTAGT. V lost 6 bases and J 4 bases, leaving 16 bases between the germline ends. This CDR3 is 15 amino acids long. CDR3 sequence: CASSEDSSGNQPQHF. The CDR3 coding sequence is TGTGCCAGCAGCGAAGATTCTAGTGGAAATCAGCCCCAGCATTTT.

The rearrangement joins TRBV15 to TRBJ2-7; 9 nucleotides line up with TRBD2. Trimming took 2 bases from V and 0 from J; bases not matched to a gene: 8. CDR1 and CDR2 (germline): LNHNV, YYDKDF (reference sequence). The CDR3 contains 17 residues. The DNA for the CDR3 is TGTGCCACCAGCAGAAAGGTGCTAGCGGGGAACTCCTACGAGCAGTACTTC. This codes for CATSRKVLAGNSYEQYF.

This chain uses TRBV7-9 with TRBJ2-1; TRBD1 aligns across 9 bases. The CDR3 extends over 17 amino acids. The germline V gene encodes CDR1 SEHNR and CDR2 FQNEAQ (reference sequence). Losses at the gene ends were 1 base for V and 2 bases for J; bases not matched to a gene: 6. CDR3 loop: CASSLVPGQGTYNEQFF. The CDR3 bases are TGTGCCAGCAGCTTAGTCCCGGGACAGGGAACCTACAATGAGCAGTTCTTC.

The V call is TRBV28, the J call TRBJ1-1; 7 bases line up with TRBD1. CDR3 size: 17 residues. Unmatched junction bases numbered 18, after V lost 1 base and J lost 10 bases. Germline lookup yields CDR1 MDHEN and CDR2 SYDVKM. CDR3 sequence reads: CASSLYPGVKGAFRAFF. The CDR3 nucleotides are TGTGCCAGCAGTTTATATCCCGGTGTGAAGGGGGCTTTTCGAGCTTTCTTT.

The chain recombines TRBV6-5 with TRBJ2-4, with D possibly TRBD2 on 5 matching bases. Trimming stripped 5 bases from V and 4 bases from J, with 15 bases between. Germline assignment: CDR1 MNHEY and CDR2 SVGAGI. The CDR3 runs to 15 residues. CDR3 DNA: TGTGCCAGCAGTCGCGGGCTCCGGGATAAAAACATTCAGTACTTC. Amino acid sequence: CASSRGLRDKNIQYF.

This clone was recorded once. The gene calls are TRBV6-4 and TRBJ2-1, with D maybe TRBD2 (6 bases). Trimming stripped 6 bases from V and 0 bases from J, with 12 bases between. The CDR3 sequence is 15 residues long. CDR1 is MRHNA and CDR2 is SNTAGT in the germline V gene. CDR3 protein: CASREGFPSYNEQFF. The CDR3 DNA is TGTGCCAGCAGGGAGGGCTTCCCCTCCTACAATGAGCAGTTCTTC.

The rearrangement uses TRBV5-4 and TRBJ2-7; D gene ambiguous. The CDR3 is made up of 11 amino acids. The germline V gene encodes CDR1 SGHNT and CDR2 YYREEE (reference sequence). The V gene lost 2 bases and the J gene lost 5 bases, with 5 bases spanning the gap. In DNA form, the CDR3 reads TGTGCCAGCAGCTTAGAGCACGAGCAGTACTTC. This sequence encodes CASSLEHEQYF.

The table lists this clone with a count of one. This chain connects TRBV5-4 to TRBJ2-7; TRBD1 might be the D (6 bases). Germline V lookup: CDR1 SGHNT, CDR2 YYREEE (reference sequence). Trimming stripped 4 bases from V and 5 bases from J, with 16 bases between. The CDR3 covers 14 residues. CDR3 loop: CASSSSSRGNEQYF. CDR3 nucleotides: TGTGCCAGCAGCAGTTCTTCCAGGGGAAACGAGCAGTACTTC.

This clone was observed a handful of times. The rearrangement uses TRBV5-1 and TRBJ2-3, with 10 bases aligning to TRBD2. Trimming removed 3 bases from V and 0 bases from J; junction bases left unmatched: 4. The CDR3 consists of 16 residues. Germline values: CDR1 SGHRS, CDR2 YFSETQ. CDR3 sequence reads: CASSYGLAASTDTQYF. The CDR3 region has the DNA TGCGCCAGCAGCTATGGACTAGCGGCTAGCACAGATACGCAGTATTTT.

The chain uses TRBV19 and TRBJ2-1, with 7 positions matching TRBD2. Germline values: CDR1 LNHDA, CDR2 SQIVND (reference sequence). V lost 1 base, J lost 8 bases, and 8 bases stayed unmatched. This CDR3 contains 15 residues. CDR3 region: CASSIGGLVVDEQFF. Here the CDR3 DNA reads TGTGCCAGTAGTATAGGTGGACTAGTTGTCGATGAGCAGTTCTTC.

This CDR3 reads CASSMIRVLSNQPQHF. In DNA, the CDR3 is TGTGCCAGTAGTATGATCAGGGTTCTTAGCAATCAGCCCCAGCATTTT. J is TRBJ1-5 and V is TRBV19, with a tentative D call TRBD1 (5 bases). Germline V lookup: CDR1 LNHDA, CDR2 SQIVND (reference sequence). The CDR3 covers 16 residues. With 3 bases removed from V and 0 bases from J, the gap between germline ends came to 12 bases. Combining the CDR3 with reference TRBV19 and TRBJ1-5 gives the whole variable domain DGGITQSPKYLFRKEGQNVTLSCEQNLNHDAMYWYRQDPGQGLRLIYYSQIVNDFQKGDIAEGYSVSREKKESFPLTVTSAQKNPTAFYLCASSMIRVLSNQPQHFGDGTRLSIL.

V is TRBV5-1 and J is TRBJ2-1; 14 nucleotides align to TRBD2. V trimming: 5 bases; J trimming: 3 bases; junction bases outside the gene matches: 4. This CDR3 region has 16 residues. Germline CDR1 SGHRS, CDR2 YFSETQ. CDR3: CASRSTSGRVYNEQFF. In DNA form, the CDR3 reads TGCGCCAGCAGATCGACTAGCGGGAGGGTCTACAATGAGCAGTTCTTC.

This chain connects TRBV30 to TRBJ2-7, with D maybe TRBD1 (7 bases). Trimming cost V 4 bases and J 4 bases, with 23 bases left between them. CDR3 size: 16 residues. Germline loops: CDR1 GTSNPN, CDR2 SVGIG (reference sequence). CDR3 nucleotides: TGTGCCTGGACCGGCGGGACCAGACAGGGAGCTTACGAGCAGTACTTC. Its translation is CAWTGGTRQGAYEQYF.